The 32 T cell receptor beta chains below come from one sample, sequenced in a study of glioma-infiltrating T cells after dendritic cell vaccination. Produced via immunoSEQ multiplex PCR; TCRdb's table is partial and in-frame only. This repertoire shows 93,000 or so clones, 81% found once; its top ten account for around 12%. The sequencing used blood, collected before dendritic cell vaccination. These receptors came from a human donor with glioblastoma.

This chain joins TRBV6-1 and TRBJ2-7, with D perhaps TRBD2 (5 bases). The germline V gene has CDR1 MNHNS and CDR2 SASEGT. V shed 11 bases and J shed 0 bases, with 11 bases lying between them. The CDR3 runs to 12 residues. Here the CDR3 DNA reads TGTGCCGGAGCGGACGGCTCCTACGAGCAGTACTTC. Translating gives CAGADGSYEQYF.

V gene TRBV28 combines with J gene TRBJ2-5; D gene unclear. Trimming took 5 bases from V and 1 from J, leaving 8 bases between them. The CDR3 sequence is 13 residues long. Looked up from germline, CDR1 is MDHEN and CDR2 is SYDVKM. CDR3 DNA: TGTGCCAGCAGTGTCCCTTTCCAAGAGACCCAGTACTTC. Its translation: CASSVPFQETQYF.

This chain joins TRBV5-5 and TRBJ2-7, with 11 positions matching TRBD1. J lost 6 bases, V lost 3 bases, and 5 bases had no gene match. The CDR3 has 14 amino acids. Germline CDR1 and CDR2: SGHKS and YYEKEE (reference sequence). CDR3 sequence (DNA): TGTGCCAGCAGCTCGGGACAGGGGGAACCCGAGCAGTACTTC. It translates to CASSSGQGEPEQYF.

The V gene is TRBV6-1, the J gene TRBJ2-7, with D unresolved. The V gene's germline CDR1 is MNHNS and CDR2 SASEGT. Trimming removed 3 bases from V and 7 bases from J, with 10 bases in between. The CDR3 spans 12 residues. CDR3 in DNA: TGTGCCAGCAGTGACAATCTGAGGGAGCAGTACTTC. This sequence encodes CASSDNLREQYF.

This chain uses TRBV5-5 with TRBJ1-2, with a tentative D call TRBD1 (6 bases). V was trimmed by 0 bases and J by 10 bases, leaving 19 bases between them. Germline CDR1 is SGHKS and CDR2 is YYEKEE (reference sequence). The CDR3 totals 15 residues. The CDR3 DNA follows: TGTGCCAGCAGCTTGGGAGTCCGGGGGGCTGGAGACTACACCTTC. The encoded protein is CASSLGVRGAGDYTF.

This clone was detected only a few times. CDR3 nucleotides: TGTGCCAGCAGTTACCCAGGGACCTACGAGCAGTACTTC. Translated, it gives CASSYPGTYEQYF. The chain uses TRBV6-6 and TRBJ2-7; D is perhaps TRBD1 (5 bases). The CDR3 length is 13 residues. Deletions cut 2 bases from V and 2 bases from J, with 7 bases between. Germline assignment: CDR1 MNHNY and CDR2 SVGAGI (reference sequence).

As DNA, the CDR3 is TGTGCCAGCAGCTTAGGAGGACAGGGAATGCGAAAGAACACTGAAGCTTTCTTT. It is translated as CASSLGGQGMRKNTEAFF. The chain joins TRBV7-8 to TRBJ1-1; 8 bases map to TRBD1. The V and J ends lost 1 base and 1 base, in that order; junction bases with no gene match: 11. Germline V lookup: CDR1 SGHVS, CDR2 FQNEAQ. The CDR3 is made up of 18 amino acids.

This sequence joins TRBV28 and TRBJ1-5, with 7 bases lining up with TRBD1. The CDR3 totals 14 residues. The V segment lost 4 bases and the J segment 6 bases; nucleotides outside the gene matches: 6. The germline V gene encodes CDR1 MDHEN and CDR2 SYDVKM. CDR3 residues: CASSSGTASQPQHF. DNA of the CDR3: TGTGCCAGCAGTTCCGGGACAGCAAGTCAGCCCCAGCATTTT.

The chain has TRBV15 and TRBJ2-5; 7 positions match TRBD2. The CDR3 spans 15 residues. Losses at the gene ends were 0 bases for V and 4 bases for J; bases not matched to a gene: 5. Germline V gene lookup returns CDR1 LNHNV and CDR2 YYDKDF (reference sequence). For the CDR3, the DNA is TGTGCCACCAGCAGAGATCTGGGGGGGGGAGAGACCCAGTACTTC. Encoded protein: CATSRDLGGGETQYF.

The rearrangement joins TRBV7-9 to TRBJ2-1; 9 nucleotides line up with TRBD1. The CDR3 consists of 16 residues. The germline V gene encodes CDR1 SEHNR and CDR2 FQNEAQ (reference sequence). The V segment lost 5 bases and the J segment 8 bases; nucleotides outside the gene matches: 13. The CDR3 nucleotides are TGTGCCAGCAGCGGAGGTGGACAGGGGAATGCGGATGAGCAGTTCTTC. This encodes CASSGGGQGNADEQFF.

This clone was found a few times. The rearrangement joins TRBV7-9 to TRBJ2-3; D is uncertain. V lost 5 bases to trimming and J lost 8 bases, with 11 bases between them. This CDR3 has 12 amino acids. Germline V CDR1 and CDR2: SEHNR, FQNEAQ (reference sequence). CDR3 nucleotides: TGTGCCAGCAGCAGCATGGGCGTTACGCAGTATTTT. Its protein product is CASSSMGVTQYF.

The chain joins TRBV7-3 to TRBJ2-3; 8 positions agree with TRBD2. In germline, CDR1 is SGHTA, CDR2 FQGTGA. CDR3 size: 16 residues. The trim removed 5 bases at V and 4 bases at J, leaving 11 bases unmatched. The DNA for the CDR3 is TGTGCCAGCAGCCCTAGTAGCGGGGTGGCGGCAGATACGCAGTATTTT. This codes for CASSPSSGVAADTQYF.

The chain recombines TRBV2 with TRBJ1-5; D not resolved. The V end lost 3 bases, the J end lost 1 base, and 7 bases lay between the germline ends. Germline assignment: CDR1 SNHLY and CDR2 FYNNEI. The CDR3 runs to 14 residues. CDR3 protein: CASSDRQSNQPQHF. The CDR3 DNA is TGTGCCAGCAGTGACAGGCAAAGCAATCAGCCCCAGCATTTT.

The chain links TRBV7-2 to TRBJ1-5; D gene uncertain. Germline CDR1 is SGHTA and CDR2 is FQGNSA. V lost 1 base to trimming and J lost 3 bases, with 4 bases between them. The CDR3 has 13 amino acids. Written as DNA, the CDR3 is TGTGCCAGCAGCTTAGGGCCCAATCAGCCCCAGCATTTT. This gives the protein CASSLGPNQPQHF.

The V gene is TRBV7-6, the J gene TRBJ1-1; 8 nucleotides line up with TRBD1. V shed 5 bases and J 1 base; nucleotides not matched to a gene: 6. From germline, CDR1 is SGHVS and CDR2 FNYEAQ. The CDR3 runs to 15 residues. The CDR3 DNA sequence: TGTGCCAGCAGCAAAACGGGGACAGGGAACACTGAAGCTTTCTTT. Protein product: CASSKTGTGNTEAFF.

The chain is built from TRBV15 and TRBJ1-3, with 7 bases that match TRBD1. Germline V gene lookup returns CDR1 LNHNV and CDR2 YYDKDF (reference sequence). There are 19 residues in the CDR3. Trimming removed 3 bases from V and 0 bases from J; junction bases left unmatched: 14. In nucleotides, the CDR3 is TGTGCCACCAGCAGGAGAAGGTGGGACAGATTAAACTCTGGAAACACCATATATTTT. Residues: CATSRRRWDRLNSGNTIYF.

This chain uses TRBV11-1 with TRBJ2-3, with 7 positions matching TRBD2. CDR3 length equals 16 residues. Trimming at V came to 1 base and at J to 0 bases, leaving 4 bases not matched to a gene. Per germline, CDR1 SGHAT and CDR2 FQDESV (reference sequence). The CDR3 nucleotides are TGTGCCAGCAGCTTAGATCCGGGGGGTAGCACAGATACGCAGTATTTT. Protein: CASSLDPGGSTDTQYF.

The chain uses TRBV30 and TRBJ1-2, with a weak D call TRBD1 (5 bases). Trimming removed 3 bases at V and 4 bases at J, with 9 bases between. The CDR3 loop spans 12 amino acids. Germline CDR1 and CDR2: GTSNPN and SVGIG (reference sequence). The chain's CDR3 is CAWSRVSYGYTF. CDR3 sequence (DNA): TGTGCCTGGAGCAGGGTGTCCTATGGCTACACCTTC.

This rearrangement joins TRBV19 to TRBJ1-2; tentatively, D is TRBD1 (6 bases). CDR3 length: 17 residues. V was cut by 2 bases and J by 2 bases, with 18 bases left in between. CDR1 is LNHDA and CDR2 is SQIVND in the germline V gene (reference sequence). In DNA, the CDR3 is TGTGCCAGTAGTATACCCCGGGGAGGGGGTTCAAACTATGGCTACACCTTC. Translation: CASSIPRGGGSNYGYTF.

This clone was observed a handful of times. One junction end disagrees with the germline gene, perhaps due to a read error. This chain joins TRBV5-1 and TRBJ2-5; 9 bases line up with TRBD2. The CDR3 runs to 21 residues. In germline, CDR1 is SGHRS, CDR2 YFSETQ. CDR3 sequence reads: CASTLKGSGGPRGPPQETQYF. In nucleotides, the CDR3 is TGCGCCAGCACCTTGAAGGGAAGCGGGGGGCCCCGCGGACCCCCTCAAGAGACCCAGTACTTC.

This chain joins TRBV5-6 and TRBJ2-3; TRBD2 agrees at 8 bases. The germline V gene has CDR1 SGHDT and CDR2 YYEEEE. Germline trimming cut 6 bases from V and 1 base from J; bases unmatched to any gene: 7. The CDR3 is 15 residues long. The DNA of the CDR3 is TGTGCCAGCACTTTTGACGGGGGGGGCACAGATACGCAGTATTTT. Its protein is CASTFDGGGTDTQYF.

In its sample, this clone was seen once. This chain connects TRBV5-1 to TRBJ2-7; 7 bases map to TRBD1. This CDR3 contains 13 residues. Germline V CDR1 and CDR2: SGHRS, YFSETQ. V was clipped by 4 bases and J by 5 bases; unmatched bases: 6. The CDR3 DNA follows: TGCGCCAGCAGCATCCGGGACAGTGACGAGCAGTACTTC. Its protein product is CASSIRDSDEQYF.

The chain links TRBV6-5 to TRBJ2-3; a possible D gene is TRBD2 (5 bases). Germline V gives CDR1 MNHEY, CDR2 SVGAGI. This CDR3 comprises 15 residues. Deletions cut 0 bases from V and 3 bases from J, with 10 bases between. CDR3 DNA: TGTGCCAGCAGTTACTCTGGGGAGATTACAGATACGCAGTATTTT. Amino acids: CASSYSGEITDTQYF.

The chain combines TRBV7-9 with TRBJ2-2; 10 bases are shared with TRBD1. Germline V gives CDR1 SEHNR, CDR2 FQNEAQ (reference sequence). The CDR3 runs to 17 residues. Trimming cost V 2 bases and J 5 bases; bases outside gene matches: 8. Here the CDR3 DNA reads TGTGCCAGCAGCTTATACGCCGGGACAGGGGATACCGGGGAGCTGTTTTTT. Translation: CASSLYAGTGDTGELFF.

The genes are TRBV19 and TRBJ2-3; 8 bases line up with TRBD1. The CDR3 contains 14 residues. Germline loops: CDR1 LNHDA, CDR2 SQIVND (reference sequence). The V and J ends lost 2 bases and 4 bases, in that order; junction bases with no gene match: 2. The CDR3 bases are TGTGCCAGTAGTATACAGGGGGCCCCAGATACGCAGTATTTT. It yields the protein CASSIQGAPDTQYF.

This sequence joins TRBV7-2 and TRBJ1-4; D is unclear. Trimming shortened V by 1 base and J by 2 bases, and 5 bases separated the two germline ends. The V gene's germline CDR1 is SGHTA and CDR2 FQGNSA. The CDR3 has 14 residues. The CDR3 is CASSLDQTNEKLFF. DNA for the CDR3: TGTGCCAGCAGCTTAGACCAGACTAATGAAAAACTGTTTTTT. Combining the CDR3 with reference TRBV7-2 and TRBJ1-4 gives the whole variable domain GAGVSQSPSNKVTEKGKDVELRCDPISGHTALYWYRQSLGQGLEFLIYFQGNSAPDKSGLPSDRFSAERTGGSVSTLTIQRTQQEDSAVYLCASSLDQTNEKLFFGSGTQLSVL.

The rearrangement joins TRBV7-2 to TRBJ1-5, with 8 bases fitting TRBD1. Trimming took 4 bases from V and 3 from J; bases not matched to a gene: 5. The CDR3 runs to 15 residues. Looked up from germline, CDR1 is SGHTA and CDR2 is FQGNSA. The CDR3 protein is CASSWRQGLNQPQHF. The CDR3 DNA reads TGTGCCAGCAGCTGGCGACAGGGGCTCAATCAGCCCCAGCATTTT.

The table lists this clone with a few counts. V usage is TRBV10-3 and J usage is TRBJ2-1; D might be TRBD1 (6 bases). CDR1 ENHRY and CDR2 SYGVKD come from the germline V gene. Trimming took 7 bases from V and 6 from J, leaving 13 bases between them. This CDR3 is built from 13 residues. CDR3 loop: CAIMLSGVNEQFF. In nucleotides, the CDR3 is TGTGCCATCATGCTATCAGGGGTCAATGAGCAGTTCTTC.

This sequence joins TRBV27 and TRBJ1-2; D remains ambiguous. Germline CDR1 is MNHEY and CDR2 is SMNVEV (reference sequence). The CDR3 covers 13 residues. Trimming left V 3 bases short and J 2 bases short, with 7 bases between. The CDR3 reads CASSFAVNYGYTF. CDR3 sequence (DNA): TGTGCCAGCAGTTTCGCAGTCAACTATGGCTACACCTTC.

The chain joins TRBV6-1 to TRBJ2-7; TRBD1 matches 9 bases. V lost 7 bases, J lost 6 bases, and 13 bases stayed unmatched. CDR1 and CDR2 (germline): MNHNS, SASEGT. This CDR3 has 15 residues. The CDR3 sequence: CASIPLGQGHGEQYF. DNA of the CDR3: TGTGCCAGCATTCCCCTGGGACAGGGCCACGGCGAGCAGTACTTC.

The table lists this clone with a few counts. J is TRBJ1-1 and V is TRBV6-1; D is perhaps TRBD1 (5 bases). From germline, CDR1 is MNHNS and CDR2 SASEGT. The V gene lost 7 bases and the J gene lost 4 bases, with 16 bases spanning the gap. This CDR3 contains 14 residues. The CDR3, as DNA: TGTGCCAGCACCCGACGACCCGGGGGCACTGAAGCTTTCTTT. This codes for CASTRRPGGTEAFF.

The chain recombines TRBV5-1 with TRBJ1-6; the D gene is possibly TRBD1 (5 bases). V lost 4 bases, J lost 6 bases, and 14 bases lay in between. Germline V gives CDR1 SGHRS, CDR2 YFSETQ. This CDR3 has 15 amino acids. For the CDR3, the DNA is TGCGCCAGCAGCCCGACAGAGGAGAGTAATTCACCCCTCCACTTT. Translated: CASSPTEESNSPLHF.